These 27 T cell receptor beta chains originate from one sample sequenced in a study of T cells in Graves' hyperthyroidism and ophthalmopathy. TCR beta CDR3 region amplification was performed from RNA transcripts. Carried out on the TCR CDR3, a first-round RT-PCR used the HTBI primer set. Via MiXCR, TCRdb re-called the multiplex PCR reads, giving one row per CDR3 protein. The repertoire holds a few hundred thousand distinct CDR3 sequences, with about 15% as singletons. Sequencing was carried out using blood. These receptors originate from a young woman with Graves' hyperthyroidism.

This chain links TRBV6-1 with TRBJ1-5, with 7 bases lining up with TRBD1. This CDR3 is built from 17 residues. Losses at the gene ends were 6 bases for V and 0 bases for J; bases not matched to a gene: 11. Germline CDR1 and CDR2: MNHNS and SASEGT. The CDR3 region is CASSQGQAIYSNQPQHF. Here the CDR3 DNA reads TGTGCCAGCAGCCAAGGACAGGCCATCTATAGCAATCAGCCCCAGCATTTT.

J is TRBJ2-7 and V is TRBV5-1, with a possible D match to TRBD1 (5 bases). The germline V gene has CDR1 SGHRS and CDR2 YFSETQ. Trimming left V 2 bases short and J 5 bases short, with 5 bases between. There are 11 residues in the CDR3. CDR3 in DNA: TGCGCCAGCAGCTTCAGGGACGAGCAGTACTTC. This translates into CASSFRDEQYF. The whole variable domain, remainder taken from reference TRBV5-1 and TRBJ2-7, is KAGVTQTPRYLIKTRGQQVTLSCSPISGHRSVSWYQQTPGQGLQFLFEYFSETQRNKGNFPGRFSGRQFSNSRSEMNVSTLELGDSALYLCASSFRDEQYFGPGTRLTVT.

This clonotype appeared many times. J is TRBJ2-5 and V is TRBV7-9; D might be TRBD2 (5 bases). Germline-derived CDR1 and CDR2 are SEHNR and FQNEAQ (reference sequence). V was pared by 3 bases and J by 7 bases, with 15 bases between. The length of the CDR3 is 14 residues. CDR3 region: CASSLDSGVATQYF. CDR3 sequence (DNA): TGTGCCAGCAGCTTGGACTCCGGCGTAGCGACCCAGTACTTC.

This clonotype has at least ten counts. The chain employs TRBV7-2 and TRBJ1-2; the D is unclear. Between the trimmed V and J ends, which lost 1 base and 8 bases, there was a span of 11 bases. The CDR3 runs 13 residues. Germline V lookup: CDR1 SGHTA, CDR2 FQGNSA. CDR3 coding DNA: TGTGCCAGCAGCTTAGGAGGCCCGGGAGGCTACACCTTC. This sequence encodes CASSLGGPGGYTF.

The chain has TRBV10-1 and TRBJ1-1, with a possible D match to TRBD1 (6 bases). Germline V gene data show CDR1 as WNHNN and CDR2 as SYGVQD (reference sequence). The CDR3 runs to 15 residues. Trimming stripped 0 bases from V and 7 bases from J, with 15 bases between. In DNA form, the CDR3 reads TGCGCCAGCAGTGAGTCGAGATGGGGGGCCAATGAAGCTTTCTTT. Protein: CASSESRWGANEAFF.

V usage is TRBV15 and J usage is TRBJ2-3; D tentatively reads TRBD1 or TRBD2 (5 bases each). Germline CDR1 is LNHNV and CDR2 is YYDKDF (reference sequence). The CDR3 sequence is 15 residues long. V lost 5 bases and J lost 1, with 13 bases in between. In nucleotides, the CDR3 is TGTGCCACCAGCCCCGGGGCGAGGGGCACAGATACGCAGTATTTT. Protein: CATSPGARGTDTQYF.

The chain employs TRBV6-1 and TRBJ1-3; D gene uncertain. The CDR3 is 14 amino acids. Germline CDR1 and CDR2: MNHNS and SASEGT. Deletions cut 6 bases from V and 8 bases from J, with 17 bases between. The CDR3 here is CASSFGRLRDTIYF. As DNA, the CDR3 is TGTGCCAGCAGCTTCGGCAGATTAAGGGACACCATATATTTT.

This chain connects TRBV20-1 to TRBJ2-3; a possible D gene is TRBD2 (6 bases). Germline lookup yields CDR1 DFQATT and CDR2 SNEGSKA (reference sequence). V was pared by 0 bases and J by 4 bases, with 11 bases between. This CDR3 is built from 14 residues. The CDR3 sequence is CSAREGSGPDTQYF. The DNA of the CDR3 is TGCAGTGCTAGAGAGGGTAGCGGCCCAGATACGCAGTATTTT.

On this clonotype itself: Possible read error: a much larger clone is one base away. J is TRBJ1-1 and V is TRBV15; D is uncertain. The CDR3 spans 15 residues. The V gene's germline CDR1 is LNHNV and CDR2 YYDKDF (reference sequence). CDR3 sequence: CAASIYSGTDTEAFF. The CDR3 region has the DNA TGTGCCGCCAGCATTTACAGTGGCACTGACACTGAAGCTTTCTTT.

The rearrangement uses TRBV7-9 and TRBJ2-1; D unresolved. Per the germline V gene, CDR1 is SEHNR and CDR2 is FQNEAQ (reference sequence). Trimming took off 4 bases at V and 4 bases at J, with 20 bases between the two ends. The CDR3 is 17 residues long. In DNA form, the CDR3 reads TGTGCCAGCAGCTCAACACTCCGGACCACACGGTACAATGAGCAGTTCTTC. Translating it yields CASSSTLRTTRYNEQFF.

This clonotype was detected ten times or more. V is TRBV28 and J is TRBJ2-7; 12 bases are shared with TRBD2. The CDR3 has 15 amino acids. CDR1 and CDR2 from the germline V gene are MDHEN and SYDVKM. The ends lost 6 bases at V and 3 bases at J; junction bases unmatched: 6. The CDR3 sequence: CASSVTSGGIYEQYF. The CDR3 bases are TGTGCCAGCAGCGTAACTAGCGGGGGGATCTACGAGCAGTACTTC. Together with reference TRBV28 and TRBJ2-7, the CDR3 gives the full variable domain: DVKVTQSSRYLVKRTGEKVFLECVQDMDHENMFWYRQDPGLGLRLIYFSYDVKMKEKGDIPEGYSVSREKKERFSLILESASTNQTSMYLCASSVTSGGIYEQYFGPGTRLTVT.

This clonotype occurred many times. The chain combines TRBV6-1 with TRBJ2-7, with 10 nucleotides matching TRBD1. The CDR3 extends over 16 amino acids. Trimming took 4 bases from V and 2 from J; bases not matched to a gene: 8. Germline V lookup: CDR1 MNHNS, CDR2 SASEGT. The CDR3 loop is CASSARQGASTYEQYF. Here the CDR3 DNA reads TGTGCCAGCAGTGCGCGACAGGGGGCATCGACCTACGAGCAGTACTTC.

This clonotype was seen at least ten times. The gene calls are TRBV11-2 and TRBJ2-3; TRBD2 aligns across 10 bases. The germline CDR1 and CDR2 sequences are SGHAT and FQNNGV. Unmatched junction bases numbered 12, after V lost 5 bases and J lost 4 bases. This CDR3 has 17 amino acids. The DNA of the CDR3 is TGTGCCAGCAGCGCTCCATCTAGCGGGAGCCCCGCAGATACGCAGTATTTT. It specifies CASSAPSSGSPADTQYF.

Ten or more counts support this clonotype. This chain uses TRBV7-2 with TRBJ2-1; 12 bases fit TRBD2. The germline V gene has CDR1 SGHTA and CDR2 FQGNSA. The CDR3 spans 15 residues. V lost 7 bases to trimming and J lost 7 bases; unmatched junction nucleotides: 8. The CDR3 loop is CASTPTSGSRNEQFF. The DNA for the CDR3 is TGTGCCAGCACCCCGACTAGCGGGAGTAGAAATGAGCAGTTCTTC.

This chain connects TRBV12-3 or TRBV12-4 to TRBJ1-3; no clear D. The CDR3 is 16 amino acids. V lost 3 bases to trimming and J lost 1 base, with 13 bases between them. The CDR3 DNA reads TGTGCCAGCAGTTTTAGGGTTGGTGTTTCTGGAAACACCATATATTTT. This encodes CASSFRVGVSGNTIYF.

This clonotype was counted many times. J is TRBJ2-5 and V is TRBV5-1, with TRBD2 identical over 8 bases. The CDR3 is 18 residues long. Germline CDR1 is SGHRS and CDR2 is YFSETQ. V gave up 0 bases and J gave up 4 bases; unmatched junction bases: 14. The CDR3 loop reads CASSLVSLAREEGETQYF. The CDR3 DNA is TGCGCCAGCAGCTTGGTGTCTTTGGCGCGGGAGGAGGGAGAGACCCAGTACTTC. The variable domain in full, completed from reference TRBV5-1 and TRBJ2-5, reads KAGVTQTPRYLIKTRGQQVTLSCSPISGHRSVSWYQQTPGQGLQFLFEYFSETQRNKGNFPGRFSGRQFSNSRSEMNVSTLELGDSALYLCASSLVSLAREEGETQYFGPGTRLLVL.

The chain joins TRBV29-1 to TRBJ1-2; D is unresolved. CDR1 and CDR2 (germline): SQVTM, ANQGSEA. This CDR3 has 11 residues. With 6 bases removed from V and 7 bases from J, the gap between germline ends came to 12 bases. The CDR3 spells CSVRGDGGYTF. DNA for the CDR3: TGCAGCGTACGGGGAGATGGTGGCTACACCTTC.

This rearrangement joins TRBV27 to TRBJ1-5; 11 nucleotides match TRBD1. This CDR3 spans 16 amino acids. Germline V CDR1 and CDR2: MNHEY, SMNVEV (reference sequence). V gave up 6 bases and J gave up 6 bases; unmatched junction bases: 10. The CDR3, as DNA: TGTGCCAGCAGCAAAGGGGACAGGGGGTTTGGTCAGCCCCAGCATTTT. This gives the protein CASSKGDRGFGQPQHF.

This clonotype was counted only a few times. The chain recombines TRBV2 with TRBJ1-5; D is unresolved. The CDR3 is 13 residues long. The V end lost 0 bases, the J end lost 7 bases, and 7 bases lay between the germline ends. CDR1 SNHLY and CDR2 FYNNEI come from the germline V gene. The CDR3 sequence is CASSEAGSQPQHF. The CDR3 DNA follows: TGTGCCAGCAGTGAAGCAGGGTCCCAGCCCCAGCATTTT.

The sample holds a few counts of this clonotype. The genes are TRBV5-8 and TRBJ1-3; D remains ambiguous. This CDR3 has 15 amino acids. With 0 bases removed from V and 4 bases from J, the gap between germline ends came to 11 bases. The V gene's germline CDR1 is SGHTS and CDR2 YDEGEE. Here the CDR3 DNA reads TGTGCCAGCAGCTTGGGACCAGGAGAAGGAAACACCATATATTTT. Its translation: CASSLGPGEGNTIYF.

This clonotype has at least ten counts. The gene calls are TRBV11-2 and TRBJ1-5; D is perhaps TRBD1 (6 bases). Germline V lookup: CDR1 SGHAT, CDR2 FQNNGV. Trimming left V 2 bases short and J 2 bases short, with 10 bases between. The CDR3 runs to 15 residues. The CDR3 sequence: CASSLQGLRNQPQHF. CDR3 in DNA: TGTGCCAGCAGCTTACAGGGGCTGCGCAATCAGCCCCAGCATTTT.

In this sample, this clonotype turned up many times. The gene calls are TRBV20-1 and TRBJ2-7; 11 bases match TRBD2. Germline values: CDR1 DFQATT, CDR2 SNEGSKA (reference sequence). Trimming cost V 2 bases and J 9 bases; bases outside gene matches: 6. The CDR3 length is 13 residues. In nucleotides, the CDR3 is TGCAGTGCTAGAAGGCTAGCGGGAGGTCTGCAGTACTTC. It specifies CSARRLAGGLQYF.

This clonotype was detected ten times or more. In DNA, the CDR3 is TGTGCCAGCAGCTTTACGAACACCGGGGAGCTGTTTTTT. Translation: CASSFTNTGELFF. The chain couples TRBV7-3 to TRBJ2-2; D is ambiguous. The V gene's germline CDR1 is SGHTA and CDR2 FQGTGA. Trimming cost V 3 bases and J 0 bases, with 2 bases left between them. This CDR3 is 13 amino acids long.

This clonotype was counted ten times or more. The chain couples TRBV5-1 to TRBJ2-1; 10 positions agree with TRBD2. V was clipped by 4 bases and J by 5 bases; unmatched bases: 9. This CDR3 has 16 residues. Per germline, CDR1 SGHRS and CDR2 YFSETQ. The CDR3 DNA reads as TGCGCCAGCAGCGCCTTCCTAGCGGGGGCCCACAATGAGCAGTTCTTC. Protein: CASSAFLAGAHNEQFF.

This clonotype was recorded at least ten times. The chain has TRBV7-9 and TRBJ2-1; D may be TRBD1 (7 bases). Germline CDR1 and CDR2: SEHNR and FQNEAQ (reference sequence). The ends were cut back, 5 bases at V and 2 bases at J, with 16 bases in the middle. The CDR3 runs to 16 residues. The CDR3 region has the DNA TGTGCCAGCAGCCCAGGGGGACTCCCTCCCTACAATGAGCAGTTCTTC. Its protein is CASSPGGLPPYNEQFF.

This clonotype showed up many times. V and J are TRBV5-1 and TRBJ2-2; no clear D. Trimming removed 3 bases from V and 4 bases from J, with 10 bases in between. This CDR3 region has 14 residues. CDR1 is SGHRS, CDR2 YFSETQ, per germline. The DNA for the CDR3 is TGCGCCAGCAGCTCAATACAGATCACCGGGGAGCTGTTTTTT. The encoded protein is CASSSIQITGELFF. The variable domain in full, completed from reference TRBV5-1 and TRBJ2-2, reads KAGVTQTPRYLIKTRGQQVTLSCSPISGHRSVSWYQQTPGQGLQFLFEYFSETQRNKGNFPGRFSGRQFSNSRSEMNVSTLELGDSALYLCASSSIQITGELFFGEGSRLTVL.

This clonotype has ten or more counts. The rearrangement joins TRBV28 to TRBJ1-5; D is uncertain. In germline, CDR1 is MDHEN, CDR2 SYDVKM. The germline V and J ends were trimmed by 6 bases and 2 bases, with 11 bases remaining between them. The length of the CDR3 is 14 residues. CDR3 in amino acids: CASSISWGNQPQHF. CDR3 bases: TGTGCCAGCAGCATTAGTTGGGGCAATCAGCCCCAGCATTTT.